This T cell receptor beta chain was profiled in a study of T cells in localized non-small cell lung cancer. Germline CDR1 and CDR2: SGHRS and YFSETQ. The CDR3 is made up of 13 amino acids. Between the trimmed V and J ends, which lost 2 bases and 2 bases, there was a span of 6 bases. As regards this clone: Its antigen is not known.

Repertoires were generated with immunoSEQ multiplex PCR, while TCRdb's copy carries only in-frame clones and drops some. Of about 26,000 clones in the sample, 65% to 85% are singletons; the top ten hold about 9.6%. Broader study findings: It was uninvolved adjacent lung that showed the highest T cell clonality, exceeding tumor. Heterogeneity stays possible, as sequencing covered only one tumor region.

Sequences were derived from peripheral blood, sampled before any cancer treatment. The chain has TRBV5-1 and TRBJ2-3; no firm D call. The TCR originated in a man between 35 and 75 years old with stage III squamous cell lung carcinoma. DNA for the CDR3: TGCGCCAGCAGCTTAGCTCACACAGATACGCAGTATTTT. Amino acid sequence: CASSLAHTDTQYF.